The 7 T cell receptor beta chains presented below share a single source sample, sequenced in a study of T cell responses to AZD1222 COVID-19 vaccine. Only in-frame clones appear in the TCRdb table, and some are missing; sequencing was by immunoSEQ multiplex PCR. Found here are around 110,000 clones, roughly nine tenths of them singletons; the top ten hold 5.5% to 8%. This specimen was peripheral blood, taken on day 0 of AZD1222 vaccination. Receptors originate from an adult in good health.

The gene calls are TRBV28 and TRBJ1-1; no firm D call. CDR1 MDHEN and CDR2 SYDVKM come from the germline V gene. V was clipped by 4 bases and J by 3 bases, with 18 bases between them. This CDR3 is 16 amino acids long. CDR3 DNA sequence: TGTGCCAGCAGTTCCCGGGCCGGGATGCGGGACACTGAAGCTTTCTTT. Translating gives CASSSRAGMRDTEAFF.

This chain links TRBV18 with TRBJ1-5, with TRBD1 as a possible D gene (5 bases). There are 13 residues in the CDR3. Germline V gives CDR1 KGHSH, CDR2 LQKENI. V gave up 8 bases and J gave up 5 bases, with 13 bases separating them. CDR3 loop: CASKGVVDQPQHF. In nucleotides, the CDR3 is TGTGCCAGCAAAGGGGTGGTCGATCAGCCCCAGCATTTT. The complete variable domain, with remaining parts taken from reference TRBV18 and TRBJ1-5, reads NAGVMQNPRHLVRRRGQEARLRCSPMKGHSHVYWYRQLPEEGLKFMVYLQKENIIDESGMPKERFSAEFPKEGPSILRIQQVVRGDSAAYFCASKGVVDQPQHFGDGTRLSIL.

The chain links TRBV19 to TRBJ1-4; D gene uncertain. The CDR3 loop spans 15 amino acids. Trimming took 5 bases from V and 7 from J, leaving 17 bases between them. Germline CDR1 is LNHDA and CDR2 is SQIVND (reference sequence). The CDR3 is CASSPYTVPTEKLFF. The DNA of the CDR3 is TGTGCCAGTAGTCCCTATACCGTACCTACTGAAAAACTGTTTTTT. The variable domain in full, with the rest retrieved from reference TRBV19 and TRBJ1-4, is DGGITQSPKYLFRKEGQNVTLSCEQNLNHDAMYWYRQDPGQGLRLIYYSQIVNDFQKGDIAEGYSVSREKKESFPLTVTSAQKNPTAFYLCASSPYTVPTEKLFFGSGTQLSVL.

This clone came up once. This chain joins TRBV3-1 (or the pseudogene TRBV3-2) and TRBJ1-1, with a possible D match to TRBD1 (6 bases). V was clipped by 0 bases and J by 6 bases, with 14 bases between them. The CDR3 runs to 15 residues. CDR1 is LGHDT, CDR2 YNNKEL, per germline (reference sequence). CDR3 DNA sequence: TGTGCCAGCAGCCAAGAATCGAGGGGGAGAGCTGAAGCTTTCTTT. It yields the protein CASSQESRGRAEAFF.

V usage is TRBV24-1 and J usage is TRBJ2-1; the match to TRBD2 covers 11 bases. The CDR3 length is 17 residues. With 0 bases clipped from V and 8 bases from J, the junction kept 8 bases outside the gene matches. Looked up from germline, CDR1 is KGHDR and CDR2 is SFDVKD. The CDR3 DNA follows: TGTGCCACCAGTGATTTGAGGGCTAGCGGGAGGTCCCATGAGCAGTTCTTC. The encoded protein is CATSDLRASGRSHEQFF.

This clone was seen once. The chain recombines TRBV15 with TRBJ2-7; D remains unclear. Trimming stripped 2 bases from V and 3 bases from J, with 5 bases between. Germline loops: CDR1 LNHNV, CDR2 YYDKDF (reference sequence). The CDR3 consists of 12 residues. CDR3 nucleotide sequence: TGTGCCACCAGCAGACCGGGCTACGAGCAGTACTTC. Its protein is CATSRPGYEQYF.

This clone was picked up a small number of times. The V call is TRBV12-3 or TRBV12-4, the J call TRBJ2-1; D uncertain. V lost 1 base to trimming and J lost 7 bases, with 8 bases between them. This CDR3 has 13 amino acids. The CDR3 region is CASSLDSGNEQFF. CDR3 bases: TGTGCCAGCAGTTTAGATTCTGGGAATGAGCAGTTCTTC.